This T cell receptor beta chain is drawn from a study of T cell repertoires in cytomegalovirus infection. Study details: Recently identified HLA-C-restricted CMV epitopes were among the peptides used. From public TCR beta signatures came an indication of both CMV infection and matching HLA type.

From the reads, TCRdb called clonotypes with MiXCR, one entry per CDR3 protein. The sample has 450,000 to 600,000 distinct CDR3 sequences, about 42% seen once. The germline V gene encodes CDR1 SGHTA and CDR2 FQGNSA. The CDR3 spans 14 residues. Trimming took 0 bases from V and 7 from J, leaving 9 bases between them. The study, taken as a whole, reports: CMV-specific HLA-C-restricted TCR beta clonotypes dominated the ex vivo response. Summed frequency of shared TCR beta families picked out CMV carriers who also had the relevant HLA.

This clonotype appeared a single time. Its antigen is unknown. The material was cultured PBMCs, obtained from culture after CMV antigen stimulation. V usage is TRBV7-2 and J usage is TRBJ2-2; no clear D. The receptor's source is a human donor in good health (CMV status not recorded). Some clones in this sample may be carry-over from other donors' samples. The CDR3 loop reads CASSLAPVGGELFF. The CDR3 coding sequence is TGTGCCAGCAGCTTAGCGCCGGTGGGCGGGGAGCTGTTTTTT.